The 18 T cell receptor beta chains listed next were all sequenced from one sample in a study of vaccination and CD4 T cells after COVID-19. These TCRs' antigens remain unknown. Treatment described: approximately nine-day PBMC culture with coronavirus spike peptide pools or control peptides (ViraFEST assay). Researchers collected the unexposed donor's CD4+ T cells before the COVID-19 pandemic (2011-2018). An Oncomine TCR Beta short-read assay was used to sequence the DNA from cultured CD4+ T cells. Genomic DNA extraction was carried out from cultured CD4+ T cells. TCRdb reprocessed the PCR reads via MiXCR and lists one record per CDR3 protein. The sample consists of several thousand distinct CDR3 sequences, 25% to 40% of them appearing once. Sequenced: CD4+ T cells from blood, cultured in vitro. The source is a human donor in good health.

The rearrangement joins TRBV7-9 to TRBJ1-1; 9 nucleotides agree with TRBD1. The CDR3 runs to 15 residues. Germline V gene data show CDR1 as SEHNR and CDR2 as FQNEAQ (reference sequence). After removal of 5 bases from V and 3 bases from J, the junction contained 7 bases not matched to a gene. CDR3 sequence reads: CASSEGTGYDTEAFF. CDR3 sequence (DNA): TGTGCCAGCAGCGAGGGGACAGGGTATGACACTGAAGCTTTCTTT. Based on the CDR3 plus reference TRBV7-9 and TRBJ1-1, the full variable domain is DTGVSQNPRHKITKRGQNVTFRCDPISEHNRLYWYRQTLGQGPEFLTYFQNEAQLEKSRLLSDRFSAERPKGSFSTLEIQRTEQGDSAMYLCASSEGTGYDTEAFFGQGTRLTVV.

V usage is TRBV7-2 and J usage is TRBJ2-7, with D possibly TRBD2 on 6 matching bases. V lost 5 bases and J lost 2, with 16 bases in between. Germline V gene lookup returns CDR1 SGHTA and CDR2 FQGNSA. This CDR3 contains 15 residues. CDR3 loop: CASSPSSVSTYEQYF. For the CDR3, the DNA is TGTGCCAGCAGCCCATCTAGCGTCTCCACCTACGAGCAGTACTTC.

This chain links TRBV7-2 with TRBJ2-1; 9 bases line up with TRBD2. This CDR3 has 17 amino acids. CDR1 and CDR2 from the germline V gene are SGHTA and FQGNSA. The trim removed 4 bases at V and 2 bases at J, leaving 9 bases unmatched. CDR3 coding DNA: TGTGCCAGCAGCTCAGGCAAGGCGGGAGGGCCCTACAATGAGCAGTTCTTC. It specifies CASSSGKAGGPYNEQFF.

This clonotype was counted a few times. The J gene is TRBJ2-7, the V gene TRBV6-1; tentatively, D is TRBD1 (6 bases). The CDR3 runs 15 residues. Germline lookup yields CDR1 MNHNS and CDR2 SASEGT. Deletions cut 6 bases from V and 3 bases from J, with 18 bases between. CDR3: CASSLKQGRGYEQYF. CDR3 in DNA: TGTGCCAGCAGCCTCAAACAGGGAAGGGGCTACGAGCAGTACTTC.

The genes are TRBV5-8 and TRBJ1-2; tentative D call: TRBD1 (6 bases). Germline V gene data show CDR1 as SGHTS and CDR2 as YDEGEE. Trimming pared 4 bases from V and 1 base from J, leaving 11 bases between. The CDR3 runs 14 residues. The CDR3, as DNA: TGTGCCAGCAGCCCGGACAGTTATAACTATGGCTACACCTTC. This encodes CASSPDSYNYGYTF.

V and J are TRBV12-3 or TRBV12-4 and TRBJ2-5; D possibly matches TRBD1 or TRBD2 (6 bases each). The CDR3 has 16 amino acids. The germline V and J ends were trimmed by 0 bases and 4 bases, with 15 bases remaining between them. This CDR3 is CASSLARGAIGETQYF. CDR3 coding DNA: TGTGCCAGCAGTTTAGCGAGGGGGGCAATCGGAGAGACCCAGTACTTC.

This clonotype is deemed medium-sized. This chain uses TRBV7-2 with TRBJ1-2; the D gene is possibly TRBD1 (6 bases). The CDR3 sequence is 15 residues long. The V gene's germline CDR1 is SGHTA and CDR2 FQGNSA. Trimming took 1 base from V and 4 from J, leaving 13 bases between them. CDR3 amino acids: CASSLGQGGAYGYTF. In DNA, the CDR3 is TGTGCCAGCAGCTTAGGCCAAGGGGGGGCCTATGGCTACACCTTC.

This clonotype has a single count. The rearrangement uses TRBV14 and TRBJ1-2; D possibly corresponds to TRBD1 (5 bases). The CDR3 is made up of 14 amino acids. V shed 1 base and J shed 4 bases, with 10 bases lying between them. Germline values: CDR1 SGHDN, CDR2 FVKESK. The CDR3 reads CASSQVGPLYGYTF. The CDR3 DNA sequence: TGTGCCAGCAGCCAAGTGGGGCCCCTCTATGGCTACACCTTC.

This clonotype is judged medium-sized. The rearrangement joins TRBV20-1 to TRBJ1-5; 11 positions match TRBD1. After removal of 1 base from V and 3 bases from J, the junction contained 5 bases not matched to a gene. In germline, CDR1 is DFQATT, CDR2 SNEGSKA (reference sequence). This CDR3 spans 16 amino acids. CDR3 region: CSARGGTGGFNQPQHF. The CDR3 DNA is TGCAGTGCTAGAGGCGGGACAGGGGGGTTCAATCAGCCCCAGCATTTT.

The chain recombines TRBV19 with TRBJ1-5, with 10 bases lining up with TRBD1. The germline V gene has CDR1 LNHDA and CDR2 SQIVND (reference sequence). The CDR3 extends over 15 amino acids. Unmatched junction bases numbered 5, after V lost 5 bases and J lost 4 bases. The CDR3 DNA is TGTGCCAGTAGTCGCGGGACAGGGGAAAATCAGCCCCAGCATTTT. It translates to CASSRGTGENQPQHF. Together with reference TRBV19 and TRBJ1-5, the CDR3 gives the full variable domain: DGGITQSPKYLFRKEGQNVTLSCEQNLNHDAMYWYRQDPGQGLRLIYYSQIVNDFQKGDIAEGYSVSREKKESFPLTVTSAQKNPTAFYLCASSRGTGENQPQHFGDGTRLSIL.

This clonotype was counted between two and nine times. The rearrangement uses TRBV20-1 and TRBJ1-5, with TRBD1 matching 11 bases. The germline V gene encodes CDR1 DFQATT and CDR2 SNEGSKA (reference sequence). Trimming took 5 bases from V and 7 from J; bases not matched to a gene: 4. The length of the CDR3 is 13 residues. The CDR3 DNA is TGCAGTGCTCGGGGACAGGGGGAGCAGCCCCAGCATTTT. Translating it yields CSARGQGEQPQHF.

This clonotype was recorded a few times. V usage is TRBV6-5 and J usage is TRBJ2-2; the D is unclear. The CDR3 consists of 15 residues. The germline CDR1 and CDR2 sequences are MNHEY and SVGAGI. The V end was cut by 2 bases, the J end by 0 bases, with 7 bases between. The chain's CDR3 is CASSYIQANTGELFF. The CDR3 region has the DNA TGTGCCAGCAGTTACATTCAGGCGAACACCGGGGAGCTGTTTTTT.

CDR3 nucleotide sequence: TGTGCCAGCCAGACTAGCGGGAGGATCAATGAGCAGTTCTTC. It yields the protein CASQTSGRINEQFF. The chain joins TRBV6-2 or TRBV6-3 to TRBJ2-1; TRBD2 matches at 13 bases. Looked up from germline, CDR1 is MNHEY and CDR2 is SVGEGT. The CDR3 has 14 amino acids. Trimming at V came to 8 bases and at J to 6 bases, leaving 4 bases not matched to a gene.

The gene calls are TRBV7-2 and TRBJ2-1, with 9 bases fitting TRBD2. V shed 5 bases, J shed 5 bases, and the junction held 4 bases outside the gene matches. The germline V gene has CDR1 SGHTA and CDR2 FQGNSA. There are 14 residues in the CDR3. CDR3: CASSKQREDNEQFF. CDR3 DNA sequence: TGTGCCAGCAGCAAGCAGCGGGAGGACAATGAGCAGTTCTTC.

This clonotype was found a few times. This chain joins TRBV7-2 and TRBJ1-1; D is unclear. The CDR3 length is 14 residues. V dropped 5 bases and J dropped 9 bases, with 19 bases sitting between them. CDR1 and CDR2 from the germline V gene are SGHTA and FQGNSA. The CDR3 loop is CASSTSREAGKAFF. The DNA of the CDR3 is TGTGCCAGCAGCACCAGCCGGGAGGCCGGGAAAGCTTTCTTT. The full variable domain, completed using reference TRBV7-2 and TRBJ1-1, is GAGVSQSPSNKVTEKGKDVELRCDPISGHTALYWYRQSLGQGLEFLIYFQGNSAPDKSGLPSDRFSAERTGGSVSTLTIQRTQQEDSAVYLCASSTSREAGKAFFGQGTRLTVV.

This clonotype appeared once. V usage is TRBV28 and J usage is TRBJ2-5, with 14 bases aligning to TRBD2. CDR3 length: 17 residues. V gave up 5 bases and J gave up 4 bases; unmatched junction bases: 9. The germline V gene encodes CDR1 MDHEN and CDR2 SYDVKM. CDR3 sequence (DNA): TGTGCCAGCAGTGCGACTAGCGGGAGGGCGAAGGGAGAGACCCAGTACTTC. It encodes CASSATSGRAKGETQYF.

The gene calls are TRBV7-2 and TRBJ2-7; 7 bases match TRBD2. Germline CDR1 SGHTA, CDR2 FQGNSA. The CDR3 covers 14 residues. Germline trimming cut 0 bases from V and 3 bases from J; bases unmatched to any gene: 2. CDR3 sequence reads: CASSLAGGGYEQYF. The CDR3 nucleotides are TGTGCCAGCAGCTTAGCGGGGGGGGGCTACGAGCAGTACTTC.

This chain connects TRBV19 to TRBJ1-2; 11 bases agree with TRBD1. This CDR3 is 15 amino acids long. V lost 4 bases and J lost 5; bases outside the gene matches: 6. Germline CDR1 LNHDA, CDR2 SQIVND (reference sequence). CDR3 sequence reads: CASSTQGQGGYGYTF. CDR3 DNA: TGTGCCAGTAGTACCCAGGGACAGGGGGGATATGGCTACACCTTC.